The text below deals with one TCR beta chain. No cognate antigen has been identified for it. Within one base of it there is no much larger clone, and no base qualities were kept. The sample comes from a study of T cell changes during pregnancy in multiple sclerosis (dated by TCRdb to the late 2010s). General notes on the study: Changes in the T cell repertoire over the course of pregnancy were examined in this study in women with multiple sclerosis.

The library was built by means of the immunoSEQ multiplex PCR assay. Drawn from immuneACCESS, this table holds only the in-frame rearrangements with V and J called that TCRdb kept. Clones are partly lost; checked studies trace under half to an unresolved V gene and leave the rest unexplained. The sample table records 35,000 to 50,000 clones; just under 95% of these occur just once. The ten most abundant clones make up more than 0.55% of the sample. Trimming removed 5 bases from V and 0 bases from J; the gene matches leave 5 bases unexplained. The CDR3 holds 18 amino acids from the cysteine to the phenylalanine. The entry retains the CDR3 DNA only, 54 bases that are in frame from base 1. The germline V gene (reference sequence) gives CDR1 as LNHDA and CDR2 as SQIVND.

Specimen: CD4+ T cells from peripheral blood mononuclear cells, collected in the first trimester of pregnancy. The clonotype comes from a female donor with multiple sclerosis, enrolled in a pregnancy study. The chain uses TRBV19 and TRBJ2-2; 14 central nucleotides agree with TRBD2. The nucleotide sequence reads as follows: TGTGCCAGTAGTTTCCGACTAGCGGGGGGGACGAACACCGGGGAGCTGTTTTTT. Translated, it reads CASSFRLAGGTNTGELFF. The entire variable domain, with the stretches around the CDR3 drawn from the reference TRBV19 and TRBJ2-2 proteins, is DGGITQSPKYLFRKEGQNVTLSCEQNLNHDAMYWYRQDPGQGLRLIYYSQIVNDFQKGDIAEGYSVSREKKESFPLTVTSAQKNPTAFYLCASSFRLAGGTNTGELFFGEGSRLTVL.